The rows below give T cell receptor beta chains drawn from one sample of a study of tumor and adjacent non-tumor tissue in lung cancer. TCRdb processed the multiplex PCR reads anew with MiXCR; each CDR3 protein has one entry. Of about 77,000 distinct CDR3 sequences listed, less than 85% are singletons. Sample: distant non-tumor lung tissue. These receptor sequences come from a man between 65 and 79 years old with non-small cell lung cancer. Each CDR3 is given without its conserved first and last residue. Each record gives: CDR3 length, D gene, J gene, V gene, CDR3 protein. D genes are given only for firm matches.

>10|-|TRBJ1-5|TRBV29-1
SAGGSNQPQH
>11|-|-|TRBV11-3
ASSLDAALPQY
>12|-|TRBJ2-7|TRBV4-2
PSSQDIGIDEQY
>15|-|TRBJ1-6|TRBV28
ASRFPGESSYNSPLH
>13|TRBD1|TRBJ2-7|TRBV11-2
SSSPGTGPSYEHY
>15|-|TRBJ1-4|TRBV5-5
ASSIRTAGSTNEKLF
>12|-|TRBJ2-7|TRBV12-3/TRBV12-4
ISSLGGGTYEQY
>9|-|TRBJ2-7|TRBV23-1
ANALPYEQY
>16|TRBD2|TRBJ2-5|TRBV29-1
SVEFYWTSRRKQETQY
>10|-|-|TRBV12-3/TRBV12-4
TSSRAGQPQY
>13|-|TRBJ2-6|TRBV6-1
ASSVTRAGANVLT
>10|-|TRBJ1-4|TRBV4-2
ASSPFGEKLF
>12|-|TRBJ1-5|TRBV12-5
ANGLTTGSQPQH
>12|-|TRBJ2-3|TRBV10-3
AIRWARELDTQY
>15|-|TRBJ1-4|TRBV4-2
ASSQVQLGLASEKLF
>15|-|TRBJ1-5|TRBV24-1
ATSGYRVGASNRPQH
>12|TRBD1|TRBJ1-5|TRBV6-6
ASMLGQRNKPQH
>13|-|TRBJ2-7|TRBV11-2
ASNPGRGPTYERY
>12|-|TRBJ2-7|TRBV6-6
ASSYEENRDEQY
>12|-|TRBJ2-7|TRBV5-6
ASSSGADYYDQY
>13|-|TRBJ2-3|TRBV6-9
ASSYSGQRTDRQF
>11|TRBD1|TRBJ1-1|TRBV5-6
ASKQGVGTEAL
>10|-|TRBJ2-3|TRBV7-9
DSSGEADTQY
>11|-|TRBJ1-1|TRBV6-5
VTSCTGKAEAF